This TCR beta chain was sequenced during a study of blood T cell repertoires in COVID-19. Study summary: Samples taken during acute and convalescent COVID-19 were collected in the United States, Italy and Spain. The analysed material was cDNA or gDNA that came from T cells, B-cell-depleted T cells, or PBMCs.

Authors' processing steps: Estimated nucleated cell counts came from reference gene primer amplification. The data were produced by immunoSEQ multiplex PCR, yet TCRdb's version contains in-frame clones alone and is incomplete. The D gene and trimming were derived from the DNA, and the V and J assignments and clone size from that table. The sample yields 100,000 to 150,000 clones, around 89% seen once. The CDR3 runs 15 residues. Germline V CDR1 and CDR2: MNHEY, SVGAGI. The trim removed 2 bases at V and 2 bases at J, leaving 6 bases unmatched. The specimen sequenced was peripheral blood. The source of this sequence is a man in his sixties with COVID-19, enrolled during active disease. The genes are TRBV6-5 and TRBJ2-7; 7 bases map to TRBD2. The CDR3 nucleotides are TGTGCCAGCAGTTACGAAGCGGGGTTCACCTACGAGCAGTACTTC. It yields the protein CASSYEAGFTYEQYF.